Below are 30 T cell receptor beta chains sequenced from a single sample in a study of shared clonotypes between healthy human individuals. Some clones are missing from TCRdb's copy, which holds only in-frame ones; the method was immunoSEQ multiplex PCR. The table records some 2,500,000 clones, 85% to 95% of them present only once. Sequencing was done on a sample of naive CD4+ T cells from PBMCs. Subset indicated: CD45RA+ positively selected. The receptors here all came from a man in his late teens or twenties in good health. Some clones in this sample may be carry-over from other donors' samples.

The V and J genes are TRBV29-1 and TRBJ1-3, with D tentatively TRBD1 (6 bases). The CDR3 covers 13 residues. CDR1 and CDR2 (germline): SQVTM, ANQGSEA. V was pared by 4 bases and J by 8 bases, with 15 bases between. In nucleotides, the CDR3 is TGCAGCGTTGTTTTAGGGGGGCAATACACCATATATTTT. It encodes CSVVLGGQYTIYF.

This clone appeared a single time. The chain has TRBV5-1 and TRBJ2-5, with TRBD2 identical over 8 bases. From germline, CDR1 is SGHRS and CDR2 YFSETQ. There are 17 residues in the CDR3. After removal of 1 base from V and 0 bases from J, the junction contained 8 bases not matched to a gene. The CDR3 DNA reads as TGCGCCAGCAGCTTGTACGGGCTAGCGGGTGACCAAGAGACCCAGTACTTC. Translation: CASSLYGLAGDQETQYF. Using reference TRBV5-1 and TRBJ2-5 for the parts outside the CDR3, the full variable domain is KAGVTQTPRYLIKTRGQQVTLSCSPISGHRSVSWYQQTPGQGLQFLFEYFSETQRNKGNFPGRFSGRQFSNSRSEMNVSTLELGDSALYLCASSLYGLAGDQETQYFGPGTRLLVL.

The rearrangement joins TRBV5-1 to TRBJ1-4; D remains ambiguous. Germline V gene data show CDR1 as SGHRS and CDR2 as YFSETQ. Between the trimmed V and J ends, which lost 2 bases and 5 bases, there was a span of 13 bases. The CDR3 spans 15 residues. CDR3 nucleotide sequence: TGCGCCAGCAGCTTTTCGGGTTCGGAAAATGAAAAACTGTTTTTT. This sequence encodes CASSFSGSENEKLFF.

Details on this clone: Other nucleotide sequences in the sample specify the same CDR3. The chain employs TRBV5-1 and TRBJ2-1; possibly TRBD1 for D (5 bases). The CDR3 sequence is 13 residues long. Deletions cut 4 bases from V and 4 bases from J, with 9 bases between. In germline, CDR1 is SGHRS, CDR2 YFSETQ. The CDR3 protein is CASSPDRYNEQFF. CDR3 coding DNA: TGCGCCAGCAGCCCCGACAGATACAATGAGCAGTTCTTC.

The gene calls are TRBV27 and TRBJ2-5; D is unclear. Germline-derived CDR1 and CDR2 are MNHEY and SMNVEV (reference sequence). The V gene lost 2 bases and the J gene lost 2 bases, with 9 bases spanning the gap. The CDR3 covers 14 residues. The CDR3 bases are TGTGCCAGCAGTTTAGGGTCCGGGCAAGAGACCCAGTACTTC. This translates into CASSLGSGQETQYF.

This clone showed up just once. CDR3 sequence: CASSVEAQETQYF. The CDR3 nucleotides read TGTGCCAGCTCAGTAGAGGCCCAAGAGACCCAGTACTTC. The rearrangement joins TRBV28 to TRBJ2-5; the D is unclear. Germline loops: CDR1 MDHEN, CDR2 SYDVKM. This CDR3 contains 13 residues. Between the trimmed V and J ends, which lost 8 bases and 1 base, there was a span of 11 bases. The whole variable domain, filled in from reference TRBV28 and TRBJ2-5, reads DVKVTQSSRYLVKRTGEKVFLECVQDMDHENMFWYRQDPGLGLRLIYFSYDVKMKEKGDIPEGYSVSREKKERFSLILESASTNQTSMYLCASSVEAQETQYFGPGTRLLVL.

As to this clone: The sample carries other DNA sequences with the same CDR3. This rearrangement joins TRBV2 to TRBJ2-7; tentatively, D is TRBD1 (6 bases). The CDR3 has 14 amino acids. Per the germline V gene, CDR1 is SNHLY and CDR2 is FYNNEI. V lost 3 bases and J 1 base, leaving 10 bases between the germline ends. The CDR3 reads CASSEQGRSYEQYF. The CDR3 region has the DNA TGTGCCAGCAGTGAGCAGGGGCGATCCTACGAGCAGTACTTC.

This sequence joins TRBV11-1 and TRBJ2-1, with 11 bases aligning to TRBD2. CDR1 and CDR2 from the germline V gene are SGHAT and FQDESV (reference sequence). The CDR3 covers 16 residues. V was clipped by 1 base and J by 11 bases; unmatched bases: 10. This chain's CDR3 is CASSLDGTSGNFKQFF. DNA for the CDR3: TGTGCCAGCAGCTTAGACGGGACTAGCGGAAATTTCAAGCAGTTCTTC.

The chain is built from TRBV6-6 and TRBJ2-7; D possibly matches TRBD1 or TRBD2 (6 bases each). Germline loops: CDR1 MNHNY, CDR2 SVGAGI (reference sequence). The CDR3 length is 16 residues. Trimming took 3 bases from V and 0 from J, leaving 15 bases between them. DNA of the CDR3: TGTGCCAGCAGTTATGGTCGAGGGGGGATCTCCTACGAGCAGTACTTC. It translates to CASSYGRGGISYEQYF.

The chain is built from TRBV28 and TRBJ1-5; tentative D call: TRBD1 (5 bases). The CDR3 covers 16 residues. Trimming stripped 5 bases from V and 7 bases from J, with 21 bases between. Per the germline V gene, CDR1 is MDHEN and CDR2 is SYDVKM. CDR3 DNA sequence: TGTGCCAGCAGTCACGGGGGGACGGTGGGTGACCAGCCCCAGCATTTT. Translated, it gives CASSHGGTVGDQPQHF.

This clone was observed once. This chain links TRBV27 with TRBJ2-6; D gene uncertain. The V gene's germline CDR1 is MNHEY and CDR2 SMNVEV (reference sequence). The V and J ends lost 5 bases and 0 bases respectively, with 11 bases between them. The CDR3 is made up of 16 amino acids. Here the CDR3 DNA reads TGTGCCAGCAGTCTAAGGATTCCCTCTGGGGCCAACGTCCTGACTTTC. Amino acids: CASSLRIPSGANVLTF.

This chain joins TRBV7-8 and TRBJ2-5, with D unclear. Trimming cost V 6 bases and J 1 base, with 12 bases left between them. Per the germline V gene, CDR1 is SGHVS and CDR2 is FQNEAQ. The CDR3 loop spans 14 amino acids. CDR3 sequence: CASSIVLIQETQYF. In nucleotides, the CDR3 is TGTGCCAGCAGTATAGTTCTAATCCAAGAGACCCAGTACTTC.

This clone was observed a single time. The V call is TRBV10-2, the J call TRBJ2-3, with D unclear. CDR3 length equals 12 residues. CDR1 and CDR2 from the germline V gene are WSHSY and SAAADI. The V and J ends lost 6 bases and 2 bases respectively, with 6 bases between them. CDR3 sequence reads: CASSKITDTQYF. The DNA for the CDR3 is TGCGCCAGCAGCAAAATCACAGATACGCAGTATTTT.

The genes are TRBV6-5 and TRBJ1-2; 10 nucleotides agree with TRBD1. The length of the CDR3 is 15 residues. The germline gives CDR1 MNHEY, CDR2 SVGAGI. V gave up 4 bases and J gave up 3 bases; unmatched junction bases: 5. This CDR3 reads CASSSRDRGDYGYTF. The CDR3 bases are TGTGCCAGCAGTTCCCGGGACAGGGGAGACTATGGCTACACCTTC.

The DNA for the CDR3 is TGTGCCTGGAGCATGGGGACAGTAGATCAGCCCCAGCATTTT. Translated: CAWSMGTVDQPQHF. This chain joins TRBV30 and TRBJ1-5, with 7 bases fitting TRBD1. Trimming took 3 bases from V and 5 from J; bases not matched to a gene: 7. CDR3 size: 14 residues. Germline V gene sequence: CDR1 GTSNPN, CDR2 SVGIG (reference sequence).

This clone appeared once. The gene calls are TRBV28 and TRBJ2-1; no firm D call. The length of the CDR3 is 12 residues. The V gene's germline CDR1 is MDHEN and CDR2 SYDVKM. Trimming took off 5 bases at V and 8 bases at J, with 10 bases between the two ends. The CDR3 nucleotides read TGTGCCAGCAGTACTCGGACCGATGAGCAGTTCTTC. This encodes CASSTRTDEQFF.

The J gene is TRBJ1-3, the V gene TRBV19; TRBD1 is a possible D gene (6 bases). V lost 8 bases and J lost 2, with 13 bases in between. The CDR3 runs to 14 residues. Germline V gene sequence: CDR1 LNHDA, CDR2 SQIVND (reference sequence). The CDR3 loop reads CASGLGGPGNTIYF. The CDR3 nucleotides read TGTGCCAGTGGCCTGGGGGGGCCTGGAAACACCATATATTTT. Using reference TRBV19 and TRBJ1-3 for the parts outside the CDR3, the full variable domain is DGGITQSPKYLFRKEGQNVTLSCEQNLNHDAMYWYRQDPGQGLRLIYYSQIVNDFQKGDIAEGYSVSREKKESFPLTVTSAQKNPTAFYLCASGLGGPGNTIYFGEGSWLTVV.

V and J are TRBV7-9 and TRBJ2-2; 8 positions agree with TRBD2. There are 18 residues in the CDR3. Trimming removed 2 bases from V and 4 bases from J; junction bases left unmatched: 12. Looked up from germline, CDR1 is SEHNR and CDR2 is FQNEAQ (reference sequence). CDR3 coding DNA: TGTGCCAGCAGCTTAATTTTGGGGACTAGTACCGCCACCGGGGAGCTGTTTTTT. As protein: CASSLILGTSTATGELFF.

This clone was recorded only once. The chain has TRBV10-1 and TRBJ2-1; TRBD2 aligns across 8 bases. With V trimmed by 0 bases and J by 9 bases, 13 bases remained unmatched. Germline CDR1 is WNHNN and CDR2 is SYGVQD (reference sequence). The CDR3 extends over 17 amino acids. Written as DNA, the CDR3 is TGCGCCAGCAGTGAGTCGCCAGCGGGAGCCTCGCGAGGTGAGCAGTTCTTC. As protein: CASSESPAGASRGEQFF.

This clone came up once. The V gene is TRBV4-3, the J gene TRBJ2-1; D remains ambiguous. CDR3 length: 14 amino acids. Germline CDR1 and CDR2: LGHNA and YSLEER. V lost 0 bases and J lost 9, with 12 bases in between. The CDR3 DNA reads TGCGCCAGCAGCCAAGATCTGTCACGGCCTGAGCAGTTCTTC. This translates into CASSQDLSRPEQFF.

This clone was counted once. The genes are TRBV29-1 and TRBJ2-5; tentative D call: TRBD2 (5 bases). The J call is in doubt because the DNA end fits TRBJ2-7 better. This CDR3 contains 13 residues. CDR1 SQVTM and CDR2 ANQGSEA come from the germline V gene. The CDR3 sequence: CSVRGLSAYEQYF. The CDR3 DNA sequence: TGCAGCGTCAGAGGACTCTCAGCCTACGAGCAGTACTTC.

This sequence joins TRBV29-1 and TRBJ2-3; D is possibly TRBD2 (5 bases). Trimming cost V 5 bases and J 1 base, with 13 bases left between them. From germline, CDR1 is SQVTM and CDR2 ANQGSEA. CDR3 length: 14 residues. The chain's CDR3 is CSVKLVLGTDTQYF. DNA of the CDR3: TGCAGCGTTAAACTAGTTTTGGGCACAGATACGCAGTATTTT.

This clone was counted a single time. The rearrangement links TRBV2 to TRBJ1-5; D is perhaps TRBD1 (5 bases). This CDR3 is 12 amino acids long. V was clipped by 8 bases and J by 6 bases, with 11 bases between them. Per the germline V gene, CDR1 is SNHLY and CDR2 is FYNNEI. Here the CDR3 DNA reads TGTGCCAGCCAGGGTCCTGCTCAGCCCCAGCATTTT. Encoded protein: CASQGPAQPQHF.

The chain employs TRBV28 and TRBJ2-5, with D possibly matching TRBD2 (5 bases). The closer fit of TRBJ2-7 to the DNA end suggests the J call may be wrong. CDR1 MDHEN and CDR2 SYDVKM come from the germline V gene. The CDR3 consists of 14 residues. In nucleotides, the CDR3 is TGTGCCAGCAGGTTGGACGGGGACTCCTACGAGCAGTACTTC. Its translation: CASRLDGDSYEQYF.

The J gene is TRBJ1-1, the V gene TRBV5-6; 7 bases fit TRBD1. The CDR3 sequence is 18 residues long. Germline loops: CDR1 SGHDT, CDR2 YYEEEE. With V trimmed by 4 bases and J by 0 bases, 15 bases remained unmatched. The chain's CDR3 is CASSQISHRGRVNTEAFF. The CDR3 nucleotides are TGTGCCAGCAGCCAGATATCACACAGGGGTCGCGTGAACACTGAAGCTTTCTTT.

The genes are TRBV7-8 and TRBJ2-7; D uncertain. The CDR3 has 14 residues. The V end lost 5 bases, the J end lost 3 bases, and 14 bases lay between the germline ends. Per the germline V gene, CDR1 is SGHVS and CDR2 is FQNEAQ. CDR3 region: CASSPVGAVYEQYF. The CDR3 bases are TGTGCCAGCAGCCCGGTCGGAGCCGTCTACGAGCAGTACTTC.

The V and J genes are TRBV5-1 and TRBJ2-7, with a tentative D call TRBD2 (7 bases). V lost 0 bases and J 5 bases, leaving 15 bases between the germline ends. This CDR3 spans 15 amino acids. Germline lookup yields CDR1 SGHRS and CDR2 YFSETQ. CDR3 DNA sequence: TGCGCCAGCAGCTTGGAAGGGGGAGGGCCTCACGAGCAGTACTTC. Protein: CASSLEGGGPHEQYF.

The CDR3 protein is CASRGQGAEEKLFF. CDR3 bases: TGTGCCAGCAGGGGACAGGGGGCAGAAGAAAAACTGTTTTTT. This chain connects TRBV28 to TRBJ1-4; 12 bases line up with TRBD1. J gave up 8 bases and V 6 bases, and 4 bases lay outside the gene matches. The CDR3 extends over 14 amino acids. Germline V gives CDR1 MDHEN, CDR2 SYDVKM.

V is TRBV5-4 and J is TRBJ1-2; 7 bases map to TRBD1. Germline trimming cut 5 bases from V and 7 bases from J; bases unmatched to any gene: 11. The germline V gene has CDR1 SGHNT and CDR2 YYREEE (reference sequence). The CDR3 has 14 residues. CDR3 loop: CASRSRQGDSGYTF. Written as DNA, the CDR3 is TGTGCCAGCAGATCCAGACAGGGTGATTCTGGCTACACCTTC.

On this clone: Other DNA sequences in this sample translate to the same CDR3. The chain links TRBV18 to TRBJ2-7, with 7 bases lining up with TRBD1. Germline CDR1 is KGHSH and CDR2 is LQKENI. The CDR3 has 14 residues. The V gene end was trimmed by 9 bases and the J gene end by 1 base; junction bases not matched to a gene: 9. CDR3 protein: CASSRGQSSYEQYF. DNA for the CDR3: TGTGCCAGTTCTCGGGGACAGAGTTCCTACGAGCAGTACTTC.